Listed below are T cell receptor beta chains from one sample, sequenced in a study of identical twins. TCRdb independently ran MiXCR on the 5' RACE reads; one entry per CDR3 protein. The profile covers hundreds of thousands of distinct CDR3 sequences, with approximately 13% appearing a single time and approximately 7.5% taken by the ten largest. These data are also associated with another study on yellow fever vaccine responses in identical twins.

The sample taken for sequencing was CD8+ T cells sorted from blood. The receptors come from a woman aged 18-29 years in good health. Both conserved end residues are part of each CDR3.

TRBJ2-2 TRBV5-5 CASSSSGRVSGELFF
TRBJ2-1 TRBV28 CASSSRLRELGSYNEQFF
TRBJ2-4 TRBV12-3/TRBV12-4 CASSIVPAKNIQYF
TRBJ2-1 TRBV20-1 CSARDMTSARNEQFF
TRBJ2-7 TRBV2 CASSDSLASNYEQYF
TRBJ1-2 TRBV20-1 CSARAGPPNYGYTF
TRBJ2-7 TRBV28 CASMRGGHEQYF
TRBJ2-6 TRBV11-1 CASSVWTGVYSGANVLTF
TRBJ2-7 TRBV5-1 CASSPRELAEDWLSYEQYF
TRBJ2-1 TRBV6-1 CASSTNAYNEQFF
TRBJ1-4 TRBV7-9 CASSSFDRVNEKLFF
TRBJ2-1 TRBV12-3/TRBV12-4 CATSGTTSYNEQFF
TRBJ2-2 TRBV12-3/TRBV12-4 CASSRTGGLNTGELFF
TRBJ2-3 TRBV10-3 CAISTRQGTYTDTQYF
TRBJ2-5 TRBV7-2 CASSLGGIRQETQYF
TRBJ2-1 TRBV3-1 CASCPQVLGASYNEQFF
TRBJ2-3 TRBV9 CASSVPSGGPDTQYF
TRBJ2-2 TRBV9 CASSSWDTGELFF
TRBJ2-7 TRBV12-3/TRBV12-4 CASSGGTLSPPYEQYF
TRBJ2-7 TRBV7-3 CASSLDRGVIYEQYF
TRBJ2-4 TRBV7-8 CASSLGPLAKNIQYF
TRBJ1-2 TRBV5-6 CASLDGSVNGYTF
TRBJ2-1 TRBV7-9 CASSISGTSGNEQFF
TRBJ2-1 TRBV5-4 CARGLGGSNEQFF
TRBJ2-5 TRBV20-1 CSARDGGRPDAETQYF
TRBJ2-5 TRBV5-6 CASSLASETQYF
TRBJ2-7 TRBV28 CASSLVWGSSYEQYF
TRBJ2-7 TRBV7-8 CASSLAADRGTENYEQYF
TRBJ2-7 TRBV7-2 CASSPRTSGPYEQYF
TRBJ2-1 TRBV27 CASSFSQGRYEQFF
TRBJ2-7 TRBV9 CASSGRRTSGRVEQYF
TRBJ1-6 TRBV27 CASSQLTGLLNSPLHF
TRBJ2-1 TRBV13 CASSLKGRNEQFF
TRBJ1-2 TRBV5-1 CASSGQIYGYTF
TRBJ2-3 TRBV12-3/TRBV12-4 CASPPSGGGLSTDTQYF
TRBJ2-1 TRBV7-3 CASSPGVGSYNEQFF
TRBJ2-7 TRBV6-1 CASTPASGRSGEQYF
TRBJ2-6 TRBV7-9 CASSLDYSGANVLTF
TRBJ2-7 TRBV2 CASRDLAREQYF
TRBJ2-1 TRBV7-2 CASSLSYLGEEQFF
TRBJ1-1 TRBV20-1 CSARDSIREIEAFF
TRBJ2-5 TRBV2 CASSDWDRDQETQYF
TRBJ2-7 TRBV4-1 CASSQEGGVAGDYEQYF
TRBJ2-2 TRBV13 CASSPREGRNTGELFF
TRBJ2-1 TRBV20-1 CSARDPVSSEQFF
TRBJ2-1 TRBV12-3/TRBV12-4 CASSLVGGLSNEQFF
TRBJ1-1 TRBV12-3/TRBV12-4 CASSRTGWQAFF
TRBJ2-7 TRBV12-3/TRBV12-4 CASSLAPGDADVWEQYF